These T cell receptor beta chains were read from a single sample in a study of CD8 T cells in Susac syndrome. TCRdb passed the immunoSEQ multiplex PCR reads through MiXCR, listing each CDR3 protein once. The table has a few hundred thousand distinct CDR3 sequences, about 82% seen once. The sequencing sample was made of CD8+ T cells from PBMCs. Every receptor here comes from a human donor with multiple sclerosis. CDR3s include the opening cysteine and the closing phenylalanine or tryptophan. The D gene is left open where the match is weak. Clone size is shown for a subset of rows, as once, few, many or a class of expanded clone.

v_gene: TRBV30
abundance: -
d_gene: TRBD1
j_gene: TRBJ1-1
CDR3aa: CAWSRTGSTEAFF
CDR3nt: TGTGCCTGGAGTCGGACAGGATCCACTGAAGCTTTCTTT

v_gene: TRBV7-8
abundance: -
d_gene: -
j_gene: TRBJ1-4
CDR3aa: CASSLLRGGKKLFF
CDR3nt: TGTGCCAGCAGCTTACTACGGGGAGGGAAAAAACTGTTTTTT

v_gene: TRBV12-3/TRBV12-4
abundance: -
d_gene: -
j_gene: TRBJ2-2
CDR3aa: CASSGDDSNTGELFF
CDR3nt: TGTGCCAGCAGTGGAGACGACTCAAACACCGGGGAGCTGTTTTTT

v_gene: TRBV12-3/TRBV12-4
abundance: -
d_gene: TRBD2
j_gene: TRBJ2-5
CDR3aa: CASKTSAQETQYF
CDR3nt: TGTGCCAGCAAGACTAGCGCGCAAGAGACCCAGTACTTC

v_gene: TRBV27
abundance: -
d_gene: -
j_gene: TRBJ1-1
CDR3aa: CASSLIPGGNTEAFF
CDR3nt: TGTGCCAGCAGTCTTATCCCGGGGGGGAACACTGAAGCTTTCTTT

v_gene: TRBV7-9
abundance: few
d_gene: TRBD1
j_gene: TRBJ1-1
CDR3aa: CASSQGAGLNTEAFF
CDR3nt: TGTGCCAGCAGCCAGGGGGCAGGATTGAACACTGAAGCTTTCTTT

v_gene: TRBV14
abundance: -
d_gene: TRBD1
j_gene: TRBJ1-5
CDR3aa: CASRGTGSNQPQHF
CDR3nt: TGTGCCAGCAGGGGGACAGGAAGCAATCAGCCCCAGCATTTT

v_gene: TRBV20-1
abundance: -
d_gene: -
j_gene: TRBJ1-2
CDR3aa: CSARVGFYYGYTF
CDR3nt: TGCAGTGCTAGAGTGGGGTTCTACTATGGCTACACCTTC

v_gene: TRBV19
abundance: -
d_gene: TRBD1
j_gene: TRBJ2-7
CDR3aa: CASSWRQGVYEQYF
CDR3nt: TGTGCCAGTAGTTGGAGACAGGGGGTCTACGAGCAGTACTTC

v_gene: TRBV5-8
abundance: -
d_gene: -
j_gene: TRBJ1-5
CDR3aa: CASSLGEHF
CDR3nt: TGTGCCAGCAGCTTGGGGGAGCATTTT

v_gene: TRBV5-1
abundance: -
d_gene: TRBD2
j_gene: TRBJ2-3
CDR3aa: CASSFSAGTSGLFWIDTQYF
CDR3nt: TGCGCCAGCAGCTTTTCGGCCGGGACTAGCGGGTTATTTTGGATCGATACGCAGTATTTT

v_gene: TRBV27
abundance: -
d_gene: -
j_gene: TRBJ2-5
CDR3aa: CASSPWTRGQETQYF
CDR3nt: TGTGCCAGCAGTCCCTGGACGAGAGGGCAAGAGACCCAGTACTTC

v_gene: TRBV28
abundance: -
d_gene: -
j_gene: TRBJ2-7
CDR3aa: CASSESGYSYEQYF
CDR3nt: TGTGCCAGCAGCGAATCAGGGTACTCCTACGAGCAGTACTTC

v_gene: TRBV4-3
abundance: -
d_gene: -
j_gene: TRBJ1-5
CDR3aa: CASSPGFGLGDQPQHF
CDR3nt: TGCGCCAGCAGCCCAGGGTTTGGTTTGGGGGATCAGCCCCAGCATTTT

v_gene: TRBV7-6
abundance: few
d_gene: TRBD2
j_gene: TRBJ2-5
CDR3aa: CASSLGPAGGQETQYF
CDR3nt: TGTGCCAGCAGCCTAGGCCCAGCGGGAGGCCAAGAGACCCAGTACTTC

v_gene: TRBV4-1
abundance: -
d_gene: -
j_gene: TRBJ1-2
CDR3aa: CASSQDSRGDYGYTF
CDR3nt: TGCGCCAGCAGCCAAGATAGCAGGGGAGACTATGGCTACACCTTC

v_gene: TRBV24-1
abundance: -
d_gene: -
j_gene: TRBJ2-6
CDR3aa: CATSDSSGANVLTF
CDR3nt: TGTGCCACCAGTGATTCTTCTGGGGCCAACGTCCTGACTTTC

v_gene: TRBV5-1
abundance: -
d_gene: -
j_gene: TRBJ1-1
CDR3aa: CASSLTGGAEAFF
CDR3nt: TGCGCCAGCAGCCTTACCGGGGGCGCTGAAGCTTTCTTT

v_gene: TRBV9
abundance: -
d_gene: TRBD2
j_gene: TRBJ2-1
CDR3aa: CASSVFEREGNEQFF
CDR3nt: TGTGCCAGCAGCGTATTCGAGCGGGAGGGCAATGAGCAGTTCTTC

v_gene: TRBV29-1
abundance: once
d_gene: TRBD2
j_gene: TRBJ2-1
CDR3aa: CSVARTSGGNEQFF
CDR3nt: TGCAGCGTTGCGCGCACTAGCGGGGGAAATGAGCAGTTCTTC

v_gene: TRBV7-6
abundance: -
d_gene: -
j_gene: TRBJ2-3
CDR3aa: CASSLKWGGTDTQYF
CDR3nt: TGTGCCAGCAGCTTAAAGTGGGGAGGAACAGATACGCAGTATTTT

v_gene: TRBV27
abundance: -
d_gene: -
j_gene: TRBJ2-3
CDR3aa: CASSLGRTTDTQYF
CDR3nt: TGTGCCAGCAGTTTAGGCAGGACCACAGATACGCAGTATTTT

v_gene: TRBV19
abundance: -
d_gene: -
j_gene: TRBJ2-1
CDR3aa: CASSASSGESSYNEQFF
CDR3nt: TGTGCCAGTAGTGCGAGTTCCGGGGAGAGCTCCTACAATGAGCAGTTCTTC

v_gene: TRBV4-1
abundance: once
d_gene: -
j_gene: TRBJ2-1
CDR3aa: CASSQDVGAAWNEQFF
CDR3nt: TGCGCCAGCAGCCAAGATGTGGGAGCCGCTTGGAATGAGCAGTTCTTC

v_gene: TRBV27
abundance: -
d_gene: TRBD1
j_gene: TRBJ1-5
CDR3aa: CASSKGATDNQPQHF
CDR3nt: TGTGCCAGCAGTAAGGGGGCAACGGATAATCAGCCCCAGCATTTT

v_gene: TRBV6-5
abundance: -
d_gene: -
j_gene: TRBJ2-6
CDR3aa: CASSYSPQGEAGANVLTF
CDR3nt: TGTGCCAGCAGTTACTCGCCTCAGGGGGAGGCTGGGGCCAACGTCCTGACTTTC

v_gene: TRBV30
abundance: -
d_gene: TRBD2
j_gene: TRBJ2-1
CDR3aa: CAWSSTSANGNEQFF
CDR3nt: TGTGCCTGGAGTTCGACTAGCGCTAATGGGAATGAGCAGTTCTTC

v_gene: TRBV15
abundance: -
d_gene: TRBD1
j_gene: TRBJ2-1
CDR3aa: CATSRGLGQGSNEQFF
CDR3nt: TGTGCCACCAGCAGAGGCCTGGGACAGGGGTCCAATGAGCAGTTCTTC

v_gene: TRBV7-7
abundance: -
d_gene: -
j_gene: TRBJ2-5
CDR3aa: CASSLGLRGNRETQYF
CDR3nt: TGTGCTAGCAGCTTAGGCCTCCGGGGGAATAGGGAGACCCAGTACTTC

v_gene: TRBV11-2
abundance: -
d_gene: TRBD1
j_gene: TRBJ2-7
CDR3aa: CASSLGGRDRPLYEQYF
CDR3nt: TGTGCCAGCAGCTTAGGCGGACGGGACAGGCCGTTGTACGAGCAGTACTTC

v_gene: TRBV28
abundance: -
d_gene: -
j_gene: TRBJ2-6
CDR3aa: CASSSDGLSETGHSGANVLTF
CDR3nt: TGTGCCAGCAGCTCCGACGGACTCTCCGAGACGGGTCACTCTGGGGCCAACGTCCTGACTTTC

v_gene: TRBV10-3
abundance: -
d_gene: -
j_gene: TRBJ2-6
CDR3aa: CAISEGRLSFGANVLTF
CDR3nt: TGTGCCATCAGTGAAGGGAGACTATCCTTTGGGGCCAACGTCCTGACTTTC

v_gene: TRBV28
abundance: -
d_gene: -
j_gene: TRBJ2-3
CDR3aa: CASSWRGSTRESTDTQYF
CDR3nt: TGTGCCAGCAGCTGGAGGGGTTCCACTAGAGAAAGCACAGATACGCAGTATTTT

v_gene: TRBV7-9
abundance: -
d_gene: -
j_gene: TRBJ2-2
CDR3aa: CASEQPNTGELFF
CDR3nt: TGTGCCAGCGAACAGCCGAACACCGGGGAGCTGTTTTTT

v_gene: TRBV7-9
abundance: -
d_gene: -
j_gene: TRBJ2-7
CDR3aa: CASSSLPVSEQYF
CDR3nt: TGTGCCAGCAGCTCCCTACCGGTCTCCGAGCAGTACTTC

v_gene: TRBV20-1
abundance: once
d_gene: -
j_gene: TRBJ2-3
CDR3aa: CSAERWRGSSTDTQYF
CDR3nt: TGCAGTGCCGAAAGGTGGAGGGGCTCTAGCACAGATACGCAGTATTTT

v_gene: TRBV6-1
abundance: few
d_gene: TRBD1
j_gene: TRBJ2-7
CDR3aa: CASKGTGNYEQYF
CDR3nt: TGTGCCAGCAAAGGGACAGGAAACTACGAGCAGTACTTC

v_gene: TRBV9
abundance: -
d_gene: -
j_gene: TRBJ2-2
CDR3aa: CASSEPLSGELFF
CDR3nt: TGTGCCAGCAGCGAGCCCCTGTCCGGGGAGCTGTTTTTT

v_gene: TRBV3-1
abundance: -
d_gene: -
j_gene: TRBJ2-2
CDR3aa: CASSQERGGIRTGELFF
CDR3nt: TGTGCCAGCAGCCAAGAAAGGGGCGGGATCCGCACCGGGGAGCTGTTTTTT

v_gene: TRBV20-1
abundance: -
d_gene: TRBD2
j_gene: TRBJ2-7
CDR3aa: CSTTYTSGSSYEQYF
CDR3nt: TGCAGTACTACCTATACTAGCGGGAGCTCCTACGAGCAGTACTTC

v_gene: TRBV28
abundance: -
d_gene: -
j_gene: TRBJ2-1
CDR3aa: CASRPPGRGNEQFF
CDR3nt: TGTGCCAGCAGGCCCCCGGGACGGGGAAATGAGCAGTTCTTC

v_gene: TRBV11-2
abundance: -
d_gene: -
j_gene: TRBJ1-5
CDR3aa: CASSPTSNQPQHF
CDR3nt: TGTGCCAGCAGCCCCACCAGCAATCAGCCCCAGCATTTT

v_gene: TRBV6-2/TRBV6-3
abundance: -
d_gene: -
j_gene: TRBJ2-7
CDR3aa: CASTRDIYEQYF
CDR3nt: TGTGCCAGCACCCGGGACATCTACGAGCAGTACTTC

v_gene: TRBV28
abundance: -
d_gene: -
j_gene: TRBJ1-4
CDR3aa: CASSLWAGGATTNEKLFF
CDR3nt: TGTGCCAGCAGTTTATGGGCCGGGGGGGCAACAACTAATGAAAAACTGTTTTTT

v_gene: TRBV7-9
abundance: -
d_gene: TRBD1
j_gene: TRBJ2-7
CDR3aa: CASSLAVVTGGYEQYF
CDR3nt: TGTGCCAGCAGCTTAGCGGTGGTGACAGGGGGGTACGAGCAGTACTTC

v_gene: TRBV29-1
abundance: -
d_gene: -
j_gene: TRBJ2-1
CDR3aa: CSADSPGLTNEQFF
CDR3nt: TGCAGCGCCGACTCTCCGGGGCTTACAAATGAGCAGTTCTTC